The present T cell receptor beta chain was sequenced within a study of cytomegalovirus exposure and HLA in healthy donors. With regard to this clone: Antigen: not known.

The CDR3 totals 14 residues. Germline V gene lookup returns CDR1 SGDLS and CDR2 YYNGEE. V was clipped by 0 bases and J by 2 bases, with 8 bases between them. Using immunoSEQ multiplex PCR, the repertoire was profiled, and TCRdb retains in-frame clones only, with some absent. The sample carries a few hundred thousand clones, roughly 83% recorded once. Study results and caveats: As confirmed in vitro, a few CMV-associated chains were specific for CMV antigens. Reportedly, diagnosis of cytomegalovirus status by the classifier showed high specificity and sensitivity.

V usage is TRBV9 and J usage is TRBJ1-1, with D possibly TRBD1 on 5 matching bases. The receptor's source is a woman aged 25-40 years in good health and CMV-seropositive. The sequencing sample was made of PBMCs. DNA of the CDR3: TGTGCCAGCAGCGTAGACGGGGGAAACACTGAAGCTTTCTTT. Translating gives CASSVDGGNTEAFF.